This TCR beta chain was profiled in a study of identical twins. MiXCR, applied by TCRdb to the 5' RACE reads, yields one record per CDR3 protein. In the table there are some 600,000 distinct CDR3 sequences, under 8.5% of which are singletons. Between the trimmed V and J ends, which lost 1 base and 10 bases, there was a span of 12 bases. CDR1 is SGHDN, CDR2 FVKESK, per germline. CDR3 length equals 13 residues. These same data were also listed under a study on yellow fever vaccine responses in identical twins.

This rearrangement joins TRBV14 to TRBJ2-3; no clear D. The material sequenced was PBMCs. The clonotype was recovered from a woman between 18 and 29 years old in good health. The CDR3 protein is CASSQVVAVAQYF. The CDR3 DNA reads as TGTGCCAGCAGCCAAGTCGTGGCGGTTGCGCAGTATTTT. The full variable domain, completed using reference TRBV14 and TRBJ2-3, is EAGVTQFPSHSVIEKGQTVTLRCDPISGHDNLYWYRRVMGKEIKFLLHFVKESKQDESGMPNNRFLAERTGGTYSTLKVQPAELEDSGVYFCASSQVVAVAQYFGPGTRLTVL.